Below, 15 T cell receptor beta chains from the same sample are listed, as sequenced in a study of CD8+ T cells in alopecia areata (dated by TCRdb to 2017 to 2018). Receptor amplification or capture employed the immunoSEQ multiplex PCR assay. RNA was extracted from all samples and reverse transcribed into cDNA, which served as template for TCR sequencing. TCRdb's version of the immuneACCESS table is confined to in-frame rearrangements and falls short of the full clone set. An unresolved V gene accounts for under half of the shortfall where checked; the remainder is of unknown origin. This sample is represented by more than 90,000 clones; about 60% of them were singletons. The leading ten clones occupy 2.8% of the sample. Material for sequencing was CD4+ T cells sorted from blood. These TCRs come from a human donor in good health.

This clone has just a few counts. V usage is TRBV2 and J usage is TRBJ2-5; D is unresolved. Germline V gene lookup returns CDR1 SNHLY and CDR2 FYNNEI. The CDR3 is 14 residues long. V gave up 3 bases and J gave up 5 bases, with 13 bases separating them. In nucleotides, the CDR3 is TGTGCCAGCAGTGATACGGGTTTACGGGAGACCCAGTACTTC. This gives the protein CASSDTGLRETQYF.

This chain's CDR3 is CASSEPTGGHETQYF. The CDR3 DNA is TGCGCCAGCAGCGAACCTACAGGAGGTCACGAGACCCAGTACTTC. V usage is TRBV5-1 and J usage is TRBJ2-5, with D perhaps assigned TRBD1 or TRBD2 (5 bases each). The CDR3 is 15 amino acids. V was shortened by 4 bases and J by 5 bases, with 18 bases between the two germline ends. Germline CDR1 SGHRS, CDR2 YFSETQ.

There are a few counts of this clone. This rearrangement joins TRBV5-4 to TRBJ1-4; D possibly corresponds to TRBD1 (6 bases). This CDR3 contains 14 residues. Trimming cost V 4 bases and J 0 bases, with 7 bases left between them. Germline lookup yields CDR1 SGHNT and CDR2 YYREEE (reference sequence). This CDR3 is CASSNRATNEKLFF. CDR3 DNA: TGTGCCAGCAGCAACAGGGCAACTAATGAAAAACTGTTTTTT.

The chain uses TRBV2 and TRBJ2-7; the match to TRBD1 covers 12 bases. J gave up 3 bases and V 10 bases, and 16 bases lay outside the gene matches. Germline lookup yields CDR1 SNHLY and CDR2 FYNNEI. The CDR3 runs 17 residues. The CDR3 spells CATGAGTGGLRGYEQYF. CDR3 sequence (DNA): TGTGCCACCGGGGCCGGGACAGGGGGCCTACGTGGCTACGAGCAGTACTTC.

V usage is TRBV18 and J usage is TRBJ2-5; D not certain. The CDR3 length is 11 residues. Trimming shortened V by 2 bases and J by 5 bases, and 3 bases separated the two germline ends. Germline CDR1 and CDR2: KGHSH and LQKENI. The CDR3 spells CASSPSETQYF. Written as DNA, the CDR3 is TGTGCCAGCTCACCAAGCGAGACCCAGTACTTC.

This clone was detected a few times. The chain uses TRBV7-3 and TRBJ2-7, with D possibly being TRBD2 (7 bases). The CDR3 extends over 15 amino acids. Trimming took off 1 base at V and 5 bases at J, with 15 bases between the two ends. From germline, CDR1 is SGHTA and CDR2 FQGTGA. The DNA for the CDR3 is TGTGCCAGCAGCTTAAATGGGGGGGGCCGGGACGAGCAGTACTTC. Residues: CASSLNGGGRDEQYF.

The V and J genes are TRBV30 and TRBJ1-5; no clear D. The CDR3 totals 12 residues. V was clipped by 1 base and J by 3 bases, with 4 bases between them. Germline CDR1 GTSNPN, CDR2 SVGIG (reference sequence). Written as DNA, the CDR3 is TGTGCCTGGAGTGCTGTCAATCAGCCCCAGCATTTT. As protein: CAWSAVNQPQHF.

V usage is TRBV30 and J usage is TRBJ2-1; 11 bases are shared with TRBD2. J was trimmed by 6 bases and V by 2 bases; bases with no gene match: 3. Germline values: CDR1 GTSNPN, CDR2 SVGIG (reference sequence). The CDR3 is 14 amino acids. CDR3 loop: CAWSFGTSGNEQFF. The CDR3 DNA reads as TGTGCCTGGAGTTTCGGGACTAGCGGCAATGAGCAGTTCTTC.

The chain has TRBV30 and TRBJ1-5; 11 positions match TRBD1. Looked up from germline, CDR1 is GTSNPN and CDR2 is SVGIG (reference sequence). This CDR3 region has 14 residues. The J segment lost 4 bases and the V segment lost 3 bases, leaving 2 bases of the junction unmatched. The CDR3 nucleotides read TGTGCCTGGAGAGGACAGGGGGCGAATCAGCCCCAGCATTTT. It encodes CAWRGQGANQPQHF.

This rearrangement joins TRBV25-1 to TRBJ1-1; tentatively, D is TRBD1 (6 bases). The CDR3 is made up of 12 amino acids. Trimming cost V 3 bases and J 7 bases, with 9 bases left between them. Germline CDR1 is MGHDK and CDR2 is SYGVNS. DNA of the CDR3: TGTGCCAGCAGTGAGGACAGACGTGAAGCTTTCTTT. Translated: CASSEDRREAFF.

The chain uses TRBV7-9 and TRBJ2-7; 13 bases map to TRBD2. After removal of 5 bases from V and 2 bases from J, the junction contained 9 bases not matched to a gene. The CDR3 length is 17 residues. Germline CDR1 and CDR2: SEHNR and FQNEAQ (reference sequence). The chain's CDR3 is CASSPKLAGGRAYEQYF. The CDR3 DNA sequence: TGTGCCAGCAGCCCAAAACTAGCGGGGGGGCGAGCCTACGAGCAGTACTTC.

In its sample, this clone was seen a few times. The chain links TRBV4-1 to TRBJ2-4; possible D gene TRBD1, 5 bases. CDR3 length equals 15 residues. Germline CDR1 is MGHRA and CDR2 is YSYEKL. V was pared by 8 bases and J by 0 bases, with 14 bases between. CDR3: CASGAPTVAKNIQYF. For the CDR3, the DNA is TGCGCCAGCGGGGCTCCGACTGTAGCCAAAAACATTCAGTACTTC.

The chain employs TRBV6-5 and TRBJ1-5, with D uncertain. Germline V lookup: CDR1 MNHEY, CDR2 SVGAGI. The V and J ends lost 7 bases and 3 bases respectively, with 10 bases between them. This CDR3 is 13 amino acids long. CDR3 sequence: CASTPGLNQPQHF. In DNA, the CDR3 is TGTGCCAGCACTCCGGGCCTCAATCAGCCCCAGCATTTT.

This clone turned up a few times. The chain is built from TRBV29-1 and TRBJ2-7, with D maybe TRBD1 (6 bases). Deletions cut 6 bases from V and 2 bases from J, with 14 bases between. Germline V gene lookup returns CDR1 SQVTM and CDR2 ANQGSEA. The CDR3 sequence is 13 residues long. The CDR3 region is CSVYMGHTYEQYF. The CDR3 DNA reads TGCAGCGTATATATGGGACACACCTACGAGCAGTACTTC.

The gene calls are TRBV29-1 and TRBJ1-1, with D perhaps TRBD1 (5 bases). This CDR3 spans 13 amino acids. CDR1 is SQVTM, CDR2 ANQGSEA, per germline. CDR3 region: CSSSRGRDTEAFF. CDR3 coding DNA: TGCAGTTCTTCTCGGGGGAGGGACACTGAAGCTTTCTTT.